The clone carrying this TCR beta chain was detected only a few times. Its antigen is not known. Template-switching 5'RACE yielded the TCR cDNA; a universal primer site and UMIs were added in the process. TCRdb reprocessed the 5' RACE reads with MiXCR, giving one entry per CDR3 protein. The sample contains more than 350,000 distinct CDR3 sequences, 11% of which appear only once. The data were taken from a study of T cells after yellow fever vaccination. The study's findings and limits: Boosting was followed by the reappearance of most primary-vaccination clones (roughly 95% CD4, 85% to 90% CD8).

The receptor was isolated from a man between 18 and 29 years old who received the YFV17D yellow fever vaccine. The specimen comprised PBMCs, sampled on the day of the first yellow fever vaccination.

CDR3 DNA sequence: TGTGCCATCAGTGAGTCATCGTCCGGGGAAGGCTACACCTTC. Translated, it gives CAISESSSGEGYTF. The V gene is TRBV10-3, the J gene TRBJ1-2; D is undetermined. The V end was cut by 0 bases, the J end by 8 bases, with 13 bases between. Germline CDR1 is ENHRY and CDR2 is SYGVKD. CDR3 length: 14 residues.